This T cell receptor beta chain was identified in a study of shared clonotypes between healthy human individuals. Method: immunoSEQ multiplex PCR; TCRdb's copy keeps in-frame clones and lacks some. The repertoire has roughly 200,000 clones, approximately 70% of them found once; the top ten carry more than 9%. Sequenced sample: memory CD4+ T cells sorted from blood. The subset is: CD45RA-negative fraction. The source of this sequence is a man aged 30 to 39 in good health.

In nucleotides, the CDR3 is TGTGCCAGCAGCCGGCGGGCCATGCAAGAGACCCAGTACTTC. Protein: CASSRRAMQETQYF. The rearrangement joins TRBV6-1 to TRBJ2-5; the D gene is possibly TRBD2 (5 bases). Per the germline V gene, CDR1 is MNHNS and CDR2 is SASEGT. CDR3 length: 14 residues. V dropped 6 bases and J dropped 2 bases, with 13 bases sitting between them.